This record looks at one T cell receptor (beta chain) sequence and its context. Germline CDR1 SQVTM, CDR2 ANQGSEA. The CDR3 contains 14 residues. Trimming cost V 7 bases and J 1 base; bases outside gene matches: 6. This sample was taken from a study of blood T cell repertoires in COVID-19. Sequencing was performed with immunoSEQ multiplex PCR; in TCRdb, only in-frame clones are kept and a portion is missing. The sample shows about 490,000 clones, 70% to 90% of them seen only once. Sequenced sample: peripheral blood. The V and J genes are TRBV29-1 and TRBJ2-3; TRBD2 matches at 9 bases. The receptor was derived from a human donor in a cohort sampled during active COVID-19. The CDR3 bases are TGCAGCGCCGGGATAGCGGGGGGCACAGATACGCAGTATTTT. Protein: CSAGIAGGTDTQYF.